This is a list of T cell receptor beta chains from one sample in a study of T cell repertoires in cytomegalovirus infection. TCRdb re-called the reads with MiXCR, one entry per CDR3 protein. The profile shows 680,000 or so distinct CDR3 sequences, 35% of them singletons. The sequenced sample was PBMCs. These receptors all stem from a human donor in good health (CMV status not recorded). Some clones in this sample may be carry-over from other donors' samples. Both conserved end residues are part of each CDR3. The D gene is left open where the match is weak. Rows give clone size only sometimes, using once, few, many, or a class for an expanded clone.

J: TRBJ2-2
size: .
D: .
V: TRBV19
CDR3: CASSMSWGAVELFF
DNA: TGTGCCAGTAGTATGTCGTGGGGAGCCGTGGAGCTGTTTTTT

J: TRBJ2-1
size: .
D: TRBD1
V: TRBV5-1
CDR3: CASSLGGQGINEQFF
DNA: TGCGCCAGCAGCTTGGGTGGACAGGGCATCAATGAGCAGTTCTTC

J: TRBJ1-1
size: few
D: TRBD1
V: TRBV6-5
CDR3: CASSYQTGRNTEAFF
DNA: TGTGCCAGCAGTTACCAGACAGGGCGGAACACTGAAGCTTTCTTT

J: TRBJ1-4
size: many
D: TRBD1
V: TRBV7-8
CDR3: CASSLTTGENEKLFF
DNA: TGTGCCAGCAGCTTGACGACAGGGGAGAATGAAAAACTGTTTTTT

J: TRBJ2-1
size: .
D: TRBD1
V: TRBV27
CDR3: CASSQGDSYNEQFF
DNA: TGTGCCAGCAGTCAGGGGGACTCCTACAATGAGCAGTTCTTC

J: TRBJ1-2
size: few
D: .
V: TRBV29-1
CDR3: CSVEHGIYGYTF
DNA: TGCAGCGTTGAACATGGGATTTATGGCTACACCTTC

J: TRBJ1-6
size: .
D: .
V: TRBV4-1
CDR3: CASSQVQGGNSPLHF
DNA: TGCGCCAGCAGCCAAGTACAGGGCGGGAATTCACCCCTCCACTTT

J: TRBJ2-1
size: .
D: TRBD1
V: TRBV29-1
CDR3: CSVKRDRGDDEQFF
DNA: TGCAGCGTGAAGAGGGACAGGGGGGATGATGAGCAGTTCTTC

J: TRBJ2-2
size: .
D: .
V: TRBV28
CDR3: CASRPTVANTGELFF
DNA: TGTGCCAGCAGGCCGACAGTAGCGAACACCGGGGAGCTGTTTTTT

J: TRBJ2-3
size: few
D: TRBD1
V: TRBV28
CDR3: CASTGAVTDTQYF
DNA: TGTGCCAGTACAGGGGCGGTCACAGATACGCAGTATTTT

J: TRBJ2-1
size: .
D: .
V: TRBV2
CDR3: CASSGPGYNEQFF
DNA: TGTGCCAGCTCTGGGCCGGGCTACAATGAGCAGTTCTTC

J: TRBJ1-1
size: .
D: TRBD1
V: TRBV28
CDR3: CASSLWGDRVTEAFF
DNA: TGTGCCAGCAGTTTATGGGGGGACAGGGTCACTGAAGCTTTCTTT

J: TRBJ1-1
size: .
D: TRBD1
V: TRBV20-1
CDR3: CSASRGNLNTEAFF
DNA: TGCAGTGCTAGCAGGGGGAACCTGAACACTGAAGCTTTCTTT

J: TRBJ2-7
size: few
D: .
V: TRBV28
CDR3: CASNKDRFYEQYF
DNA: TGTGCCAGCAACAAGGACAGATTCTACGAGCAGTACTTC

J: TRBJ1-1
size: .
D: .
V: TRBV12-3/TRBV12-4
CDR3: CASSFKPPITEAFF
DNA: TGTGCCAGCAGTTTTAAGCCCCCGATTACTGAAGCTTTCTTT

J: TRBJ2-3
size: .
D: .
V: TRBV24-1
CDR3: CATSDRSGLYTDTQYF
DNA: TGTGCCACCAGTGATCGAAGCGGCCTCTACACAGATACGCAGTATTTT

J: TRBJ1-2
size: .
D: TRBD1
V: TRBV14
CDR3: CASSQGSGGRYGYTF
DNA: TGTGCCAGCAGCCAAGGTTCAGGGGGCCGGTATGGCTACACCTTC

J: TRBJ1-2
size: .
D: TRBD1
V: TRBV24-1
CDR3: CATSRTGGNYGYTF
DNA: TGTGCCACCAGTAGGACAGGGGGAAACTATGGCTACACCTTC

J: TRBJ1-3
size: .
D: TRBD1
V: TRBV7-9
CDR3: CASRPRGTGGGNTIYF
DNA: TGTGCCAGCAGGCCTCGCGGGACAGGGGGTGGAAACACCATATATTTT

J: TRBJ1-5
size: few
D: .
V: TRBV27
CDR3: CASSLRGGGYQPQHF
DNA: TGTGCCAGCAGTTTACGGGGGGGAGGATATCAGCCCCAGCATTTT

J: TRBJ2-2
size: few
D: TRBD2
V: TRBV12-3/TRBV12-4
CDR3: CASSLLIAGGPTGELFF
DNA: TGTGCCAGCAGTTTACTTATAGCGGGAGGGCCGACCGGGGAGCTGTTTTTT

J: TRBJ1-5
size: .
D: .
V: TRBV12-3/TRBV12-4
CDR3: CASSLSRRRNNQPQHF
DNA: TGTGCCAGCAGTCTAAGCCGTCGTCGGAACAATCAGCCCCAGCATTTT

J: TRBJ2-5
size: few
D: .
V: TRBV7-6
CDR3: CASSFETRDYTQETQYF
DNA: TGTGCCAGCAGCTTCGAAACTAGAGATTACACGCAAGAGACCCAGTACTTC

J: TRBJ2-3
size: .
D: .
V: TRBV28
CDR3: CASSSSGTVHTDTQYF
DNA: TGTGCCAGCAGTTCATCGGGGACTGTCCACACAGATACGCAGTATTTT

J: TRBJ2-5
size: many
D: TRBD1
V: TRBV6-1
CDR3: CASSTGEQETQYF
DNA: TGTGCCAGCAGTACAGGGGAGCAAGAGACCCAGTACTTC

J: TRBJ1-4
size: many
D: TRBD1
V: TRBV7-6
CDR3: CASSLGTGVLNEKLFF
DNA: TGTGCCAGCAGCTTAGGGACAGGGGTCCTAAATGAAAAACTGTTTTTT

J: TRBJ1-1
size: .
D: TRBD1
V: TRBV12-3/TRBV12-4
CDR3: CASSLARDSNTEAFF
DNA: TGTGCCAGCAGTTTAGCCAGGGACAGTAACACTGAAGCTTTCTTT

J: TRBJ1-1
size: .
D: TRBD1
V: TRBV29-1
CDR3: CSVEGLTGDTEAFF
DNA: TGCAGCGTTGAAGGTCTCACAGGGGACACTGAAGCTTTCTTT

J: TRBJ1-2
size: few
D: .
V: TRBV28
CDR3: CASRTVGGYGYTF
DNA: TGTGCCAGCAGAACGGTAGGCGGCTATGGCTACACCTTC

J: TRBJ1-1
size: .
D: .
V: TRBV28
CDR3: CASGDLVAFF
DNA: TGTGCCAGCGGGGATTTAGTAGCTTTCTTT

J: TRBJ2-2
size: few
D: .
V: TRBV7-6
CDR3: CASSYETGSGELFF
DNA: TGTGCCAGCAGCTACGAGACGGGGTCCGGGGAGCTGTTTTTT

J: TRBJ1-1
size: few
D: TRBD1
V: TRBV20-1
CDR3: CSAGRQGVTEAFF
DNA: TGCAGTGCCGGAAGGCAGGGGGTCACTGAAGCTTTCTTT

J: TRBJ1-5
size: few
D: .
V: TRBV6-1
CDR3: CASRVEGRYDQPQHF
DNA: TGTGCCAGCAGGGTGGAAGGGAGGTATGATCAGCCCCAGCATTTT

J: TRBJ1-3
size: .
D: TRBD1
V: TRBV2
CDR3: CASRGSGTGGRRLSGNTIYF
DNA: TGTGCCAGCAGAGGTTCCGGGACAGGGGGGAGAAGACTCTCTGGAAACACCATATATTTT

J: TRBJ1-2
size: .
D: .
V: TRBV28
CDR3: CASSLSPTVGYTF
DNA: TGTGCCAGCAGTTTATCCCCAACGGTTGGCTACACCTTC

J: TRBJ1-1
size: few
D: .
V: TRBV6-1
CDR3: CASTISVGGTEAFF
DNA: TGTGCCAGCACCATCTCGGTGGGAGGCACTGAAGCTTTCTTT

J: TRBJ2-2
size: many
D: .
V: TRBV7-6
CDR3: CASQGPLRTGELFF
DNA: TGTGCCAGCCAGGGACCTTTACGCACCGGGGAGCTGTTTTTT

J: TRBJ1-1
size: .
D: TRBD1
V: TRBV20-1
CDR3: CSARGQGNFAEAFF
DNA: TGCAGTGCTCGAGGACAGGGGAATTTCGCTGAAGCTTTCTTT

J: TRBJ2-7
size: .
D: .
V: TRBV12-3/TRBV12-4
CDR3: CASSLHPYEQYF
DNA: TGTGCCAGCAGTTTGCACCCCTACGAGCAGTACTTC

J: TRBJ2-1
size: few
D: .
V: TRBV20-1
CDR3: CSASGLSYNEQFF
DNA: TGCAGTGCTAGCGGTCTCTCCTACAATGAGCAGTTCTTC

J: TRBJ1-1
size: .
D: .
V: TRBV14
CDR3: CASSHVQAGEAFF
DNA: TGTGCCAGCAGCCATGTCCAGGCGGGAGAAGCTTTCTTT

J: TRBJ2-5
size: .
D: .
V: TRBV28
CDR3: CASSTAGAQETQYF
DNA: TGTGCCAGCAGTACGGCAGGGGCGCAAGAGACCCAGTACTTC

J: TRBJ2-7
size: .
D: TRBD1
V: TRBV28
CDR3: CASSLLGQKHYEQYF
DNA: TGTGCCAGCAGTTTACTGGGACAGAAACACTACGAGCAGTACTTC

J: TRBJ2-7
size: .
D: .
V: TRBV5-4
CDR3: CASSLKGNEQYF
DNA: TGTGCCAGCAGCTTGAAGGGGAACGAGCAGTACTTC

J: TRBJ1-2
size: .
D: .
V: TRBV2
CDR3: CASSEPDTGNYGYTF
DNA: TGTGCCAGCAGTGAACCCGATACAGGGAACTATGGCTACACCTTC

J: TRBJ2-3
size: .
D: .
V: TRBV7-2
CDR3: CASSLGGPGTPGGGTQYF
DNA: TGTGCCAGCAGCTTAGGTGGACCCGGGACCCCCGGAGGAGGTACGCAGTATTTT

J: TRBJ2-1
size: few
D: TRBD2
V: TRBV6-2/TRBV6-3
CDR3: CASRSGTRKLDEQFF
DNA: TGTGCCAGCAGGAGTGGGACTAGAAAATTGGACGAGCAGTTCTTC

J: TRBJ2-7
size: .
D: TRBD2
V: TRBV7-2
CDR3: CASRLSGTSDDQYF
DNA: TGTGCCAGCAGACTTAGCGGGACCTCCGACGATCAGTACTTC

J: TRBJ2-1
size: .
D: .
V: TRBV7-2
CDR3: CASSEQGGTHNEQFF
DNA: TGTGCCAGCAGCGAACAGGGGGGGACACACAATGAGCAGTTCTTC

J: TRBJ1-1
size: few
D: .
V: TRBV28
CDR3: CASSLWSRTEAFF
DNA: TGTGCCAGCAGTTTATGGTCCCGCACTGAAGCTTTCTTT

J: TRBJ2-1
size: .
D: .
V: TRBV10-3
CDR3: CASNSGTSSYNEQFF
DNA: TGTGCCTCAAATAGCGGAACCAGCTCCTACAATGAGCAGTTCTTC

J: TRBJ2-2
size: .
D: TRBD2
V: TRBV6-6
CDR3: CASSSPGLAGGGNTGELFF
DNA: TGTGCCAGCAGTTCACCGGGACTAGCGGGGGGGGGGAACACCGGGGAGCTGTTTTTT

J: TRBJ1-3
size: .
D: TRBD1
V: TRBV7-9
CDR3: CASSSQGARNTIYF
DNA: TGTGCCAGCAGCTCACAGGGGGCCAGAAACACCATATATTTT

J: TRBJ1-5
size: .
D: .
V: TRBV12-3/TRBV12-4
CDR3: CASSVFGGGNQPQHF
DNA: TGTGCCAGCAGTGTCTTTGGGGGGGGCAATCAGCCCCAGCATTTT